One sample yielded the 5 T cell receptor beta chains listed below, sequenced in a study of identical twins. One entry per CDR3 protein results from TCRdb running MiXCR on the 5' RACE reads. In the table there are 270,000 or so distinct CDR3 sequences, around 8% of which are singletons. The sample also formed part of further work on yellow fever vaccine responses in identical twins.

Sequences were obtained from CD8+ T cells sorted from blood. The receptors stem from a woman younger than 35 in good health.

This clonotype showed up many times. The chain joins TRBV7-9 to TRBJ2-7; perhaps TRBD2 as D (6 bases). Germline V lookup: CDR1 SEHNR, CDR2 FQNEAQ (reference sequence). Trimming cost V 5 bases and J 5 bases, with 13 bases left between them. CDR3 length: 13 amino acids. CDR3 DNA: TGTGCCAGCAGCAGCGCGGGGCACGACGAGCAGTACTTC. It is translated as CASSSAGHDEQYF.

There are many counts of this clonotype. This chain uses TRBV4-1 with TRBJ2-1, with 9 bases fitting TRBD2. The CDR3 totals 18 residues. CDR1 MGHRA and CDR2 YSYEKL come from the germline V gene. V lost 4 bases, J lost 0 bases, and 10 bases stayed unmatched. CDR3 protein: CASSRGEASGNSYNEQFF. The CDR3 DNA reads as TGCGCCAGCAGCCGAGGAGAGGCTAGCGGGAACTCCTACAATGAGCAGTTCTTC.

This clonotype was seen repeatedly, ten times or more. This chain connects TRBV28 to TRBJ2-1, with 9 nucleotides matching TRBD1. Losses at the gene ends were 2 bases for V and 9 bases for J; bases not matched to a gene: 5. CDR1 and CDR2 from the germline V gene are MDHEN and SYDVKM. This CDR3 contains 14 residues. This CDR3 is CASSLRQGGTEQFF. DNA for the CDR3: TGTGCCAGCAGTTTACGACAGGGGGGGACTGAGCAGTTCTTC.

This clonotype was seen only a few times. The V call is TRBV7-9, the J call TRBJ2-3; tentative D call: TRBD2 (5 bases). The CDR3 extends over 12 amino acids. Trimming cost V 7 bases and J 6 bases, with 11 bases left between them. From germline, CDR1 is SEHNR and CDR2 FQNEAQ (reference sequence). The DNA for the CDR3 is TGTGCCAGCAAGGATTCGGGGGATACGCAGTATTTT. Residues: CASKDSGDTQYF.

This clonotype occurred a few times. The rearrangement joins TRBV4-2 to TRBJ2-3, with 8 bases matching TRBD2. The CDR3 runs to 15 residues. Looked up from germline, CDR1 is LGHNA and CDR2 is YNFKEQ. V shed 4 bases, J shed 0 bases, and the junction held 3 bases outside the gene matches. The CDR3, as DNA: TGTGCCAGCAGCCCGACTAGCGCCAGCACAGATACGCAGTATTTT. It specifies CASSPTSASTDTQYF.